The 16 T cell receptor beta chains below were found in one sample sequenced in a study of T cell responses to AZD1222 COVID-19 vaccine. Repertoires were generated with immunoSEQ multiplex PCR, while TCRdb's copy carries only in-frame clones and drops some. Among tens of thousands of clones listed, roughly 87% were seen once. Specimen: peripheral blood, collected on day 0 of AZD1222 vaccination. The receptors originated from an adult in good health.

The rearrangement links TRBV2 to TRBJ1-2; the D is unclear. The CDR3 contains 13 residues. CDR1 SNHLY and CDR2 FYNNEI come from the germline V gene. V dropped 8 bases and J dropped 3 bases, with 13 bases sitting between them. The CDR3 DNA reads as TGTGCCAGCCCAAGGCCTGGGGACTATGGCTACACCTTC. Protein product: CASPRPGDYGYTF.

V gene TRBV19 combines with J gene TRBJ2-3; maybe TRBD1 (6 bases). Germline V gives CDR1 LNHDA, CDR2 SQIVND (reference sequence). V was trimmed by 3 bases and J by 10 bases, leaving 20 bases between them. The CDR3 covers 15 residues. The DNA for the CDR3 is TGTGCCAGTAGTATGGCAGGGGCCCCCGGCAATGCGCAGTATTTT. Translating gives CASSMAGAPGNAQYF.

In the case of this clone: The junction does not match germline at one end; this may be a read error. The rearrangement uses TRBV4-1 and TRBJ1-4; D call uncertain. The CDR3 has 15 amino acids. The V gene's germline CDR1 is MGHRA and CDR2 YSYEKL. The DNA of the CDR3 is TGCGCCAGCAGCGACAAAAGAGCAACTAATGAAAAGCTGTTTTTT. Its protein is CASSDKRATNEKLFF.

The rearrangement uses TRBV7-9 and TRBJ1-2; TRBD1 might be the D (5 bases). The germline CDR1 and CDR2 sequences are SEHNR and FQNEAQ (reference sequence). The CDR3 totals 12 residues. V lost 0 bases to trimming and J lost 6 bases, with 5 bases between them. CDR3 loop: CASSLAQDGYTF. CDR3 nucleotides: TGTGCCAGCAGCTTAGCACAGGATGGCTACACCTTC. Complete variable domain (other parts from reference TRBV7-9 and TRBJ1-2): DTGVSQNPRHKITKRGQNVTFRCDPISEHNRLYWYRQTLGQGPEFLTYFQNEAQLEKSRLLSDRFSAERPKGSFSTLEIQRTEQGDSAMYLCASSLAQDGYTFGSGTRLTVV.

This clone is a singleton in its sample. The CDR3: CASKGDEGGYTF. The CDR3 DNA is TGTGCCAGCAAAGGGGATGAAGGTGGCTACACCTTC. This sequence joins TRBV6-5 and TRBJ1-2; possibly TRBD1 for D (5 bases). The V gene's germline CDR1 is MNHEY and CDR2 SVGAGI. CDR3 length: 12 amino acids. V lost 7 bases to trimming and J lost 7 bases, with 13 bases between them.

This chain's CDR3 is CAWSPHTQSGNQPQHF. In DNA form, the CDR3 reads TGTGCCTGGAGTCCACACACCCAATCGGGCAATCAGCCCCAGCATTTT. The genes are TRBV30 and TRBJ1-5; D unresolved. Germline lookup yields CDR1 GTSNPN and CDR2 SVGIG (reference sequence). CDR3 length: 16 amino acids. With 2 bases removed from V and 2 bases from J, the gap between germline ends came to 16 bases.

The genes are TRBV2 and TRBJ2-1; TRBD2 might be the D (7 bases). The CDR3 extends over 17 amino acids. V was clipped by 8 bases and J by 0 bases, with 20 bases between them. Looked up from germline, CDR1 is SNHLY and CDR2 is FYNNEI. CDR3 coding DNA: TGTGCCAGCTTTAGGGGGAGGGATTCTTTCTCCTACAATGAGCAGTTCTTC. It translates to CASFRGRDSFSYNEQFF.

CDR3: CASSYQTGVYEKLFF. The CDR3 DNA is TGTGCCAGCAGTTACCAGACAGGGGTATACGAAAAACTGTTTTTT. The rearrangement joins TRBV6-5 to TRBJ1-4; 8 bases fit TRBD1. Germline CDR1 is MNHEY and CDR2 is SVGAGI. The ends lost 2 bases at V and 8 bases at J; junction bases unmatched: 7. The CDR3 consists of 15 residues.

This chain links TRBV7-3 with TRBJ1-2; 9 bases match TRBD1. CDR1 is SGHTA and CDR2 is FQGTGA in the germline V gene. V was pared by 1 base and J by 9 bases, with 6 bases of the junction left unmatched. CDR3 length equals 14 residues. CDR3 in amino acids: CASSLNVDRGCYTF. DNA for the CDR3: TGTGCCAGCAGCTTAAATGTGGACAGGGGATGCTACACCTTC. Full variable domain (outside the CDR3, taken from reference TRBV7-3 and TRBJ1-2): GAGVSQTPSNKVTEKGKYVELRCDPISGHTALYWYRQSLGQGPEFLIYFQGTGAADDSGLPNDRFFAVRPEGSVSTLKIQRTERGDSAVYLCASSLNVDRGCYTFGSGTRLTVV.

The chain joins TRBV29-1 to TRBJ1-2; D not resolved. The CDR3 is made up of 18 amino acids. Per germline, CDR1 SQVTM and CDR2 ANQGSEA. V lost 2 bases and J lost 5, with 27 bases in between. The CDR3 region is CSVEPNPSVKTGLYGYTF. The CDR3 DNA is TGCAGCGTTGAACCCAACCCCTCCGTCAAAACCGGATTATATGGCTACACCTTC.

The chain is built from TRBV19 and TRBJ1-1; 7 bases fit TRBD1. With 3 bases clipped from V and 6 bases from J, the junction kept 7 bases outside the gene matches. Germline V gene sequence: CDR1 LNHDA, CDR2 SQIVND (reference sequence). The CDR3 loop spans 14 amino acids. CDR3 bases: TGTGCCAGTAGTATGCGGGACAGAAACGCTGAAGCTTTCTTT. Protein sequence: CASSMRDRNAEAFF. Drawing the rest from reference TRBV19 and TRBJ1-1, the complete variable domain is DGGITQSPKYLFRKEGQNVTLSCEQNLNHDAMYWYRQDPGQGLRLIYYSQIVNDFQKGDIAEGYSVSREKKESFPLTVTSAQKNPTAFYLCASSMRDRNAEAFFGQGTRLTVV.

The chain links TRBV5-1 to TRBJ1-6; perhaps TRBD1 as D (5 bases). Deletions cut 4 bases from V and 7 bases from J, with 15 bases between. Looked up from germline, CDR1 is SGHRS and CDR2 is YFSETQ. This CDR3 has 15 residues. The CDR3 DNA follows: TGCGCCAGCAGCGAGTCTCCGGGACGAAATTCACCCCTCCACTTT. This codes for CASSESPGRNSPLHF.

CDR3 amino acids: CASSLNPGRETQYF. The DNA for the CDR3 is TGTGCCAGCAGCTTAAACCCGGGGAGGGAGACCCAGTACTTC. The J gene is TRBJ2-5, the V gene TRBV7-3; possible D gene TRBD2, 6 bases. Trimming shortened V by 1 base and J by 5 bases, and 11 bases separated the two germline ends. Germline assignment: CDR1 SGHTA and CDR2 FQGTGA. This CDR3 has 14 residues.

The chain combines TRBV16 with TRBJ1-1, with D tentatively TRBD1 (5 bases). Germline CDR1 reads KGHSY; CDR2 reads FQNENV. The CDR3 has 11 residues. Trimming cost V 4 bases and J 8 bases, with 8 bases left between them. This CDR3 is CASSPRTEAFF. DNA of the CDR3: TGTGCCAGCAGCCCAAGGACAGAAGCTTTCTTT.

The CDR3 loop is CASSVRVTDTQYF. CDR3 in DNA: TGTGCCAGCAGCGTTCGTGTCACAGATACGCAGTATTTT. The chain carries TRBV9 and TRBJ2-3; D gene unclear. CDR1 and CDR2 from the germline V gene are SGDLS and YYNGEE. The ends were cut back, 2 bases at V and 2 bases at J, with 6 bases in the middle. The CDR3 is 13 amino acids.

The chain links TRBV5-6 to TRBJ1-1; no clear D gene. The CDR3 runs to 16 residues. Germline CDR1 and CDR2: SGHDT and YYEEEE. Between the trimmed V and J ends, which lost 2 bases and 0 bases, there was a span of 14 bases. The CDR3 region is CASSFGPAAMNTEAFF. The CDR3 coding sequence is TGTGCCAGCAGCTTTGGACCGGCCGCCATGAACACTGAAGCTTTCTTT.